This TCR beta chain was found in a study of identical twins. V was trimmed by 6 bases and J by 4 bases, leaving 18 bases between them. There are 16 residues in the CDR3. Looked up from germline, CDR1 is ENHRY and CDR2 is SYGVKD. This clonotype appeared many times. TCRdb itself ran the 5' RACE reads through MiXCR, one entry per CDR3 protein. The sample records 700,000 or so distinct CDR3 sequences, around 20% being singletons. Separately, the same data were catalogued under a study of T cells expressing NK-cell markers.

The sequenced sample consisted of PBMCs. The rearrangement links TRBV10-3 to TRBJ2-2; either TRBD1 or TRBD2 may supply D (5 bases each). The clonotype comes from a woman in her late teens or twenties in good health. The CDR3 loop reads CAISTGGLRGTGELFF. The CDR3 nucleotides are TGTGCCATCAGCACCGGAGGCCTAAGGGGCACCGGGGAGCTGTTTTTT.